This record concerns one T cell receptor (beta chain) sequence. This entry is derived from a study of blood T cell repertoires in COVID-19. Study information: There were acute and convalescent COVID-19 samples, and they came from the United States, Italy and Spain.

In Seattle, patients joined the study during active infection and were tracked longitudinally. The CDR3 contains 15 residues. V trimming: 6 bases; J trimming: 0 bases; junction bases outside the gene matches: 4. Germline values: CDR1 LGHDT, CDR2 YNNKEL (reference sequence). Clones were sequenced by immunoSEQ multiplex PCR, and TCRdb holds only the in-frame ones, with some missing. The profile covers just under 65,000 clones, with roughly three quarters appearing a single time and 13% to 15% taken by the ten largest. The J gene is TRBJ2-3, the V gene TRBV3-1 (or the pseudogene TRBV3-2); 9 bases agree with TRBD2. The TCR was taken from a man between 60 and 75 years old with COVID-19, enrolled during active disease. The specimen was peripheral blood. The DNA for the CDR3 is TGTGCCAGCAGGTTAGCGGGAGCGAGCACAGATACGCAGTATTTT. Translating gives CASRLAGASTDTQYF.